This T cell receptor beta chain was recorded in a study of shared clonotypes between healthy human individuals. Overall study findings and caveats: For naive CD4 cells, roughly 5% of clonotypes were shared across a handful of donors. Larger estimated richness was generally recorded for naive subsets relative to memory subsets.

Germline V gene sequence: CDR1 SGHVS, CDR2 FQNEAQ. J was trimmed by 3 bases and V by 6 bases; bases with no gene match: 12. This CDR3 has 16 amino acids. There were only Caucasian adults among the donors, and all lived in Nashville, Tennessee. CD45RA-negative memory and CD45RA+ naive subsets were split from the CD4+ cells. Assay: immunoSEQ multiplex PCR; the TCRdb copy retains only in-frame clones and omits some. This sample has some 790,000 clones, with roughly two thirds found just once. A word on this clone: The antigen remains unidentified.

The chain carries TRBV7-8 and TRBJ2-5, with 8 bases lining up with TRBD1. Specimen: memory CD4+ T cells sorted from blood. The subset was: CD45RA-negative fraction. The source of this sequence is a woman in her 30s in good health. In DNA form, the CDR3 reads TGTGCCAGCAGTCGATTCCTTGGACAGGGCAAAGAGACCCAGTACTTC. Its protein product is CASSRFLGQGKETQYF.